These 17 T cell receptor beta chains originate from one sample sequenced in a study of blood T cell repertoires in COVID-19. The assay was immunoSEQ multiplex PCR, and TCRdb's table has in-frame clones only and misses some. The sample has more than 95,000 clones; 88% are singletons. The material sequenced was peripheral blood. These receptors came from an elderly woman with acute or convalescent COVID-19.

V and J are TRBV12-3 or TRBV12-4 and TRBJ1-5; possibly TRBD1 for D (5 bases). Trimming shortened V by 4 bases and J by 7 bases, and 11 bases separated the two germline ends. This CDR3 has 13 residues. CDR3 sequence reads: CASSSGPAQPQHF. As DNA, the CDR3 is TGTGCCAGCAGTTCAGGGCCCGCCCAGCCCCAGCATTTT.

The chain has TRBV11-2 and TRBJ2-7, with D perhaps matching TRBD2 (5 bases). The CDR3 has 16 residues. V lost 2 bases, J lost 1 base, and 15 bases lay in between. CDR1 is SGHAT, CDR2 FQNNGV, per germline. CDR3 amino acids: CASSLNTRTGSYEQYF. Written as DNA, the CDR3 is TGTGCCAGCAGCTTAAATACCCGGACGGGGTCCTACGAGCAGTACTTC.

The rearrangement joins TRBV24-1 to TRBJ2-1, with a tentative D call TRBD2 (7 bases). Germline V gene data show CDR1 as KGHDR and CDR2 as SFDVKD. This CDR3 spans 15 amino acids. V shed 5 bases and J shed 6 bases, with 16 bases lying between them. The CDR3 loop is CATSGLRGGLNEQFF. Here the CDR3 DNA reads TGTGCCACCAGTGGGTTGAGGGGGGGCCTCAATGAGCAGTTCTTC.

A few counts support this clone. V is TRBV2 and J is TRBJ1-6, with TRBD1 matching over 7 bases. V lost 4 bases, J lost 7 bases, and 10 bases stayed unmatched. In germline, CDR1 is SNHLY, CDR2 FYNNEI. The CDR3 has 16 residues. The CDR3: CASSARDRWRNSPLHF. As DNA, the CDR3 is TGTGCCAGCAGTGCCCGGGACAGATGGAGGAATTCACCCCTCCACTTT.

The chain joins TRBV5-4 to TRBJ1-4, with a weak D call TRBD1 (5 bases). Germline CDR1 SGHNT, CDR2 YYREEE (reference sequence). This CDR3 region has 15 residues. Trimming stripped 4 bases from V and 1 base from J, with 11 bases between. The CDR3 sequence: CASSLKRGTNEKLFF. The CDR3 DNA reads as TGTGCCAGCAGCCTGAAAAGGGGAACTAATGAAAAACTGTTTTTT.

The chain recombines TRBV3-1 (or the pseudogene TRBV3-2) with TRBJ2-7; no firm D call. This CDR3 has 13 amino acids. From germline, CDR1 is LGHDT and CDR2 YNNKEL (reference sequence). V dropped 1 base and J dropped 6 bases, with 10 bases sitting between them. For the CDR3, the DNA is TGTGCCAGCAGCCAAGTATCTAGTTCCGAGCAGTACTTC. This gives the protein CASSQVSSSEQYF.

The rearrangement links TRBV5-1 to TRBJ2-5, with 11 bases aligning to TRBD2. The J segment lost 4 bases and the V segment lost 1 base, leaving 3 bases of the junction unmatched. Germline assignment: CDR1 SGHRS and CDR2 YFSETQ. The CDR3 runs 15 residues. The CDR3 DNA reads as TGCGCCAGCAGCTTGCTAGCGGGGGGAAGAGAGACCCAGTACTTC. Amino acid sequence: CASSLLAGGRETQYF. The whole variable domain, filled in from reference TRBV5-1 and TRBJ2-5, reads KAGVTQTPRYLIKTRGQQVTLSCSPISGHRSVSWYQQTPGQGLQFLFEYFSETQRNKGNFPGRFSGRQFSNSRSEMNVSTLELGDSALYLCASSLLAGGRETQYFGPGTRLLVL.

V usage is TRBV11-2 and J usage is TRBJ1-5, with D tentatively TRBD1 (6 bases). The CDR3 runs to 13 residues. The V and J ends lost 5 bases and 7 bases respectively, with 12 bases between them. Germline V gene sequence: CDR1 SGHAT, CDR2 FQNNGV. CDR3 sequence: CASSTRTAQPQHF. The CDR3 region has the DNA TGTGCCAGCAGCACCCGGACAGCACAGCCCCAGCATTTT.

The rearrangement uses TRBV6-2 or TRBV6-3 and TRBJ1-5; 10 bases are shared with TRBD1. The CDR3 sequence is 17 residues long. J was trimmed by 3 bases and V by 0 bases; bases with no gene match: 5. CDR1 is MNHEY and CDR2 is SVGEGT in the germline V gene. The CDR3 region has the DNA TGTGCCAGCAGTTACTCCCCCGGGACAGGGGTCAATCAGCCCCAGCATTTT. Its protein is CASSYSPGTGVNQPQHF.

The chain is built from TRBV7-2 and TRBJ2-7; maybe TRBD2 (6 bases). Germline V gene data show CDR1 as SGHTA and CDR2 as FQGNSA. The V and J ends lost 11 bases and 3 bases respectively, with 17 bases between them. This CDR3 is 13 amino acids long. The CDR3 region has the DNA TGTGCCTCCGCAAGGAGGGGTGGCTACGAGCAGTACTTC. Its protein product is CASARRGGYEQYF.

The chain couples TRBV5-1 to TRBJ1-1, with 8 bases that match TRBD1. In germline, CDR1 is SGHRS, CDR2 YFSETQ. The length of the CDR3 is 16 residues. V shed 0 bases and J 2 bases; nucleotides not matched to a gene: 6. The CDR3 DNA follows: TGCGCCAGCAGCTTGGGGGGACAGGTTTCCAACACTGAAGCTTTCTTT. Its protein product is CASSLGGQVSNTEAFF.

CDR3 bases: TGTGCCAGCAGTAGGGGGGGTCAGGGAAACTATGGCTACACCTTC. It is translated as CASSRGGQGNYGYTF. The V gene is TRBV6-5, the J gene TRBJ1-2; a possible D gene is TRBD1 (6 bases). This CDR3 contains 15 residues. Trimming stripped 5 bases from V and 2 bases from J, with 15 bases between. Germline CDR1 MNHEY, CDR2 SVGAGI.

The J gene is TRBJ1-1, the V gene TRBV19; 7 bases align to TRBD1. J lost 5 bases, V lost 4 bases, and 7 bases had no gene match. The length of the CDR3 is 14 residues. Germline assignment: CDR1 LNHDA and CDR2 SQIVND (reference sequence). CDR3 nucleotide sequence: TGTGCCAGTAGTACGAGGGGGCCTTGGACTGAAGCTTTCTTT. This sequence encodes CASSTRGPWTEAFF.

The chain has TRBV10-3 and TRBJ2-3, with D possibly being TRBD2 (6 bases). Germline V gene lookup returns CDR1 ENHRY and CDR2 SYGVKD. CDR3 length: 17 residues. Trimming left V 3 bases short and J 4 bases short, with 20 bases between. The CDR3 DNA follows: TGTGCCATCAGTGACTCGGTAGCGGAACTGGGACCAGATACGCAGTATTTT. It is translated as CAISDSVAELGPDTQYF.

The V gene is TRBV6-1, the J gene TRBJ2-2, with D maybe TRBD1 (5 bases). The CDR3 sequence is 14 residues long. Germline V CDR1 and CDR2: MNHNS, SASEGT. Trimming stripped 2 bases from V and 5 bases from J, with 9 bases between. CDR3 DNA sequence: TGTGCCAGCAGTGAACTTGCAGGGACCGGGGAGCTGTTTTTT. It translates to CASSELAGTGELFF.

The rearrangement uses TRBV2 and TRBJ2-3; tentative D call: TRBD1 (7 bases). The germline V gene has CDR1 SNHLY and CDR2 FYNNEI. The CDR3 consists of 17 residues. Trimming cost V 2 bases and J 1 base, with 16 bases left between them. The CDR3 nucleotides are TGTGCCAGCAGTGAATTCACTAGCACAGGGGGCACAGATACGCAGTATTTT. Its translation is CASSEFTSTGGTDTQYF. Variable domain in full (rest from reference TRBV2 and TRBJ2-3): EPEVTQTPSHQVTQMGQEVILRCVPISNHLYFYWYRQILGQKVEFLVSFYNNEISEKSEIFDDQFSVERPDGSNFTLKIRSTKLEDSAMYFCASSEFTSTGGTDTQYFGPGTRLTVL.

The V call is TRBV3-1 (or the pseudogene TRBV3-2), the J call TRBJ2-2, with 8 bases identical to TRBD1. This CDR3 contains 14 residues. With V trimmed by 4 bases and J by 6 bases, 4 bases remained unmatched. From germline, CDR1 is LGHDT and CDR2 YNNKEL (reference sequence). The CDR3 coding sequence is TGTGCCAGCAGCCCTTGGACAGGGCCCGGGGAGCTGTTTTTT. Translated: CASSPWTGPGELFF.